A selection of T cell receptor beta chains follows, all from one sample in a study of spatial heterogeneity in lung cancer. Each CDR3 protein gets one entry after TCRdb re-called the 5' RACE reads with MiXCR. The sample includes approximately 6,400 distinct CDR3 sequences, 6.7% of them seen just once. The specimen comprised lung tumor tissue, sampled at surgery. The receptors shown here come from a male donor with early-stage non-small cell lung cancer. Both conserved end residues are part of each CDR3. Each record gives: D gene, V gene, clone size, J gene, CDR3 protein, CDR3 DNA. D genes are given only for firm matches. The listing skips clone size in some rows; elsewhere it reads once, few, many or a size class.

>TRBD2|TRBV10-3|medium-sized|TRBJ2-7
CAISESGLAGSYEQYF
TGTGCCATCAGTGAGTCCGGACTAGCGGGTTCCTACGAGCAGTACTTC
>TRBD1|TRBV20-1|medium-sized|TRBJ2-7
CSAREPGQISYEQYF
TGCAGTGCTAGGGAGCCGGGACAGATCTCCTACGAGCAGTACTTC
>NA|TRBV30|medium-sized|TRBJ2-2
CAWSDPRRGKKYWELFF
TGTGCCTGGAGTGACCCTCGGAGGGGGAAAAAGTACTGGGAGCTGTTTTTT
>NA|TRBV29-1|medium-sized|TRBJ1-2
CSVPLQGYYGYTF
TGCAGCGTTCCGTTACAGGGTTACTATGGCTACACCTTC
>TRBD2|TRBV10-1|many|TRBJ2-5
CASSESVGGDPGRETQYF
TGCGCCAGCAGTGAGTCGGTTGGGGGGGACCCAGGACGAGAGACCCAGTACTTC
>NA|TRBV7-8|few|TRBJ1-2
CASSSRWSDYGYTF
TGTGCCAGCAGCTCTCGGTGGAGTGACTATGGCTACACCTTC
>NA|TRBV7-9|medium-sized|TRBJ1-2
CASSLTGQNGYTF
TGTGCCAGCAGCTTAACAGGGCAGAATGGCTACACCTTC
>NA|TRBV9|medium-sized|TRBJ1-2
CASSVEGSNYGYTF
TGTGCCAGCAGCGTAGAGGGGTCCAACTATGGCTACACCTTC
>TRBD1|TRBV10-1|few|TRBJ2-1
CASSPGGSGYNEQFF
TGCGCCAGCAGCCCAGGGGGCTCGGGGTACAATGAGCAGTTCTTC
>NA|TRBV7-8|many|TRBJ2-2
CASSLVSANTGELFF
TGTGCCAGCAGCTTAGTGTCAGCGAACACCGGGGAGCTGTTTTTT
>TRBD2|TRBV4-2|many|TRBJ2-3
CASSQRLAADTQYF
TGTGCCAGCAGCCAAAGGCTAGCGGCAGATACGCAGTATTTT
>NA|TRBV27|many|TRBJ2-5
CASALFRVSQETQYF
TGTGCCAGCGCCCTGTTCCGAGTGTCTCAAGAGACCCAGTACTTC
>NA|TRBV12-3/TRBV12-4|many|TRBJ2-1
CASSLPPQGSYNEQFF
TGTGCCAGCAGTTTACCCCCCCAGGGGTCCTACAATGAGCAGTTCTTC
>TRBD2|TRBV5-1|many|TRBJ2-7
CASSLVSGRDYEQYF
TGCGCCAGCAGCTTGGTTAGCGGGAGGGACTACGAGCAGTACTTC
>TRBD1|TRBV29-1|few|TRBJ2-3
CSVETTGTDTQYF
TGCAGCGTTGAGACGACAGGGACAGATACGCAGTATTTT
>TRBD1|TRBV3-1|medium-sized|TRBJ2-3
CASSSGTGYRDTQYF
TGTGCCAGCAGCTCCGGGACAGGGTATAGAGATACGCAGTATTTT
>NA|TRBV11-2|many|TRBJ2-5
CASSSAVGGAAVTQYF
TGTGCCAGCAGCTCCGCCGTGGGGGGCGCAGCGGTAACCCAGTACTTC
>TRBD1|TRBV7-6|many|TRBJ2-7
CASSNPGARDRSYEQYF
TGTGCCAGCAGCAACCCGGGAGCGCGGGACAGGTCCTACGAGCAGTACTTC
>TRBD2|TRBV28|medium-sized|TRBJ2-1
CASSYPSLAGPNEQFF
TGTGCCAGCAGTTACCCTTCGTTAGCGGGGCCCAATGAGCAGTTCTTC
>NA|TRBV30|medium-sized|TRBJ2-3
CAWDRGGRDTQYF
TGTGCCTGGGACAGAGGGGGACGGGATACGCAGTATTTT
>TRBD1|TRBV28|many|TRBJ1-2
CASTQQGDYGYTF
TGTGCCAGCACCCAACAGGGGGACTATGGCTACACCTTC
>NA|TRBV20-1|many|TRBJ2-2
CSARDPGGGTNTGELFF
TGCAGTGCTAGAGATCCCGGGGGCGGGACTAACACCGGGGAGCTGTTTTTT
>NA|TRBV7-6|large|TRBJ1-4
CASSLFSRHEKLFF
TGTGCCAGCAGCTTATTCAGTAGACATGAAAAACTGTTTTTT
>NA|TRBV2|NA|TRBJ2-5
CATTESQETQYF
TGTGCCACCACAGAGAGCCAAGAGACCCAGTACTTC
>TRBD1|TRBV7-8|many|TRBJ2-3
CASSPPTGVADTQYF
TGTGCCAGCAGCCCGCCGACAGGGGTGGCAGATACGCAGTATTTT
>NA|TRBV29-1|medium-sized|TRBJ2-1
CSVEETRGNEQFF
TGCAGCGTTGAGGAGACTAGGGGGAATGAGCAGTTCTTC
>NA|TRBV20-1|many|TRBJ1-1
CSARKGMDTEAFF
TGCAGTGCCCGGAAGGGGATGGACACTGAAGCTTTCTTT
>NA|TRBV20-1|many|TRBJ2-5
CSARFSGQETQYF
TGCAGTGCTAGGTTTAGCGGCCAAGAGACCCAGTACTTC
>NA|TRBV12-3/TRBV12-4|large|TRBJ2-4
CASSPGYAGKAKNIQYF
TGTGCCAGCAGTCCGGGTTATGCGGGAAAAGCCAAAAACATTCAGTACTTC
>NA|TRBV4-2|many|TRBJ2-6
CASSLAGQGGSGANVLTF
TGTGCCAGCAGCCTTGCCGGACAGGGAGGGTCCGGGGCCAACGTCCTGACTTTC
>TRBD1|TRBV20-1|medium-sized|TRBJ2-7
CSAHRQGRSSYEQYF
TGCAGTGCGCACCGACAGGGAAGGAGCTCCTACGAGCAGTACTTC
>TRBD2|TRBV11-2|medium-sized|TRBJ2-5
CASSLVFHRGGETQYF
TGTGCCAGCAGCTTAGTTTTCCACCGGGGGGGCGAGACCCAGTACTTC
>NA|TRBV9|few|TRBJ1-2
CASSVDGTPNYGYTF
TGTGCCAGCAGCGTAGACGGGACACCGAACTATGGCTACACCTTC
>TRBD1|TRBV6-1|many|TRBJ2-7
CASSPPRTGVPEQYF
TGTGCCAGCAGCCCCCCCCGGACAGGGGTGCCCGAGCAGTACTTC
>TRBD2|TRBV6-6|medium-sized|TRBJ2-5
CASSLGLAQETQYF
TGTGCCAGCAGCCTTGGACTAGCCCAAGAGACCCAGTACTTC
>TRBD2|TRBV5-5|many|TRBJ2-3
CASSSIVGTTTDTQYF
TGTGCCAGCAGTAGCATAGTTGGGACTACCACAGATACGCAGTATTTT
>TRBD2|TRBV20-1|few|TRBJ2-7
CSASGRRYEQYF
TGCAGTGCTAGCGGGAGGCGCTACGAGCAGTACTTC
>NA|TRBV7-2|NA|TRBJ2-1
CASSLMTVDEQFF
TGTGCCAGCAGCTTAATGACGGTGGATGAGCAGTTCTTC
>NA|TRBV2|many|TRBJ2-7
CASSDPTDYLSNEQYF
TGTGCCAGCAGTGACCCCACTGACTACCTCTCCAACGAGCAGTACTTC
>TRBD2|TRBV2|medium-sized|TRBJ2-5
CASSEDLAGETQYF
TGTGCCAGCAGTGAAGACCTAGCGGGGGAGACCCAGTACTTC
>TRBD1|TRBV2|medium-sized|TRBJ1-5
CASSDRTGLRQPQHF
TGTGCCAGCAGTGATAGGACAGGCCTCAGGCAGCCCCAGCATTTT